The clone carrying this T cell receptor (beta chain) was recorded many times. This sample stems from a study of CD8+CD57+ T cells in acquired aplastic anemia. Trimming left V 3 bases short and J 4 bases short, with 7 bases between. Germline V CDR1 and CDR2: DFQATT, SNEGSKA (reference sequence). CDR3 length equals 11 residues. According to the study, genomic DNA was the template for TCR beta VDJ and CDR3 profiling. TCRdb called the reads again in MiXCR, with one record for every CDR3 protein. This table has around 430,000 distinct CDR3 sequences, around 32% appearing once. In patients chosen for sequencing, flow cytometry had shown CD8+CD57+ cell expansion. Patients had received no therapy at the time of blood sampling.

Sequenced material: sorted CD4+, CD8+, or CD8+CD57+ T cells (not recorded which) from PBMCs. The sequence derives from a human donor with aplastic anemia. The chain carries TRBV20-1 and TRBJ2-7; D is unclear. The CDR3 here is CSARAGYEQYF. CDR3 DNA sequence: TGCAGTGCTAGGGCAGGTTACGAGCAGTACTTC.